The text below deals with one T cell receptor (beta chain). This clone was counted between two and nine times. Its antigen target is currently unknown. Per-base qualities were not stored, and no clone one base away is much larger. The record originates from a study of beta chain features in type 1 diabetes (dated by TCRdb to the late 2010s). With respect to the entire study: Mean age, gender distribution, total cell number and subset yield did not differ between patients and healthy donors. Regulatory and stem cell-like memory subsets were obtained from only 8 patients and roughly 8 healthy donors, while naive and central memory subsets were obtained from all 30 or so donors. In the study, recently diagnosed type 1 diabetes patients and matched healthy donors were compared on the TCRB repertoires of their sorted circulating CD4+ T cell subsets. A total of 85 million to 110 million sorted cells were examined across all samples, and RNA yield correlated strongly with the number of cells per subset.

What the research found in general, with its limitations: Sequencing cDNA rather than genomic DNA could over-represent highly expressing activated cells, although activation and CD3 levels did not differ between groups. A moderate but significant shortening of TCRB CDR3 length was observed in type 1 diabetes patients in all four CD4+ subsets. Patients with type 1 diabetes made fewer insertions and deleted more nucleotides at VDJ recombination sites, implying thymic rearrangement abnormalities. Shorter templates might have been favored by PCR, but patient and control samples were amplified and corrected together, so both groups would have been affected equally by any skew. Naive, central memory and regulatory TCRB repertoires appeared to be more similar among patients than among healthy donors. Because small numbers of individuals were included in the HLA sub-analyses, any influence of HLA type on TCRB rearrangement was left unresolved.

V is trimmed back by 3 bases and J by 1 base, and the junction contains 5 bases that no gene match accounts for. The germline V gene yields KGHSH for CDR1 and LQKENI for CDR2. From the cysteine up to the phenylalanine, the CDR3 has a length of 16 residues. Only CDR3 DNA remains: 48 bases, in frame from the first base. All of the isolated RNA was reverse transcribed with the High Capacity cDNA Reverse Transcription Kit, so expressed TCRB transcripts were sequenced. Deep immunoSEQ sequencing was applied to naive, central memory and regulatory T cell samples, giving an average of roughly 3.5 million total reads per sample. After sorted cells were lysed in RLT buffer, RNA was extracted with DNase-treated RNeasy Micro or Mini kits, with the choice depending on cell number. Each cell subset was processed separately to prevent cross-contamination, with patient and healthy donor samples processed together. The immunoSEQ multiplex PCR was used to amplify TCRB sequences from cDNA, yielding 87-bp fragments that span the CDR3 region. Sequencing of the amplicons was done on the Illumina HiSeq platform. Concerning the study's data processing: Synthetic template baselines were used to correct PCR bias computationally, reads within Hamming distance 2 were collapsed together, and singletons that could not be merged were discarded. Reads were aligned against IMGT to assign V, D and J genes, CDR3 length and insertions or deletions at six rearrangement sites. Within each subset, clonotype counts were normalized to the number of sorted cells before true diversity and Gini coefficients were calculated with the tcR R package. Repertoire sharing was quantified using the overlap coefficient calculated on TCRB nucleotide sequences. Out-of-frame TCRB sequences from naive cells were analyzed as a proxy for the pre-selection repertoire. TCRdb took over this immuneACCESS table, retaining in-frame rearrangements with V and J assigned. Such tables are incomplete; in checked studies, under half of the missing clones stem from an unresolved V gene, and the remainder is unexplained. That table supplies the V and J calls and clone size; D and trimming were determined from the DNA. The sample has around 350,000 clones on record, roughly 12% of them singletons. 0.017% of the sample goes to the ten largest clones.

Each donor gave one peripheral blood draw, averaging approximately 120 mL, which was collected into heparinised tubes. Naive, central memory, regulatory and stem cell-like memory CD4+ T cells were sorted on a BD FACSAria II using a panel including CD45RO, CCR7, CD25, CD127, CD95 and CD27. All sorted populations exceeded 95% purity. PBMCs were isolated immediately by Lymphoprep density gradient centrifugation and stained directly without culture. So that batch effects would be minimized, each experiment stained and sorted samples in pairs, pairing one healthy donor with one patient. The source material was naive CD4+ T cells from blood. The cell subset or site label of this sample denotes: true naive CD4+ T cells. This sequence uses TRBV18 and TRBJ1-5; 8 nucleotides in the junction match TRBD1. The receptor's source is a man younger than 35 in good health. The sequenced DNA is TGTGCCAGCTCACCCGGGACAGGATCAAGCAATCAGCCCCAGCATTTT. Its amino acids are CASSPGTGSSNQPQHF.